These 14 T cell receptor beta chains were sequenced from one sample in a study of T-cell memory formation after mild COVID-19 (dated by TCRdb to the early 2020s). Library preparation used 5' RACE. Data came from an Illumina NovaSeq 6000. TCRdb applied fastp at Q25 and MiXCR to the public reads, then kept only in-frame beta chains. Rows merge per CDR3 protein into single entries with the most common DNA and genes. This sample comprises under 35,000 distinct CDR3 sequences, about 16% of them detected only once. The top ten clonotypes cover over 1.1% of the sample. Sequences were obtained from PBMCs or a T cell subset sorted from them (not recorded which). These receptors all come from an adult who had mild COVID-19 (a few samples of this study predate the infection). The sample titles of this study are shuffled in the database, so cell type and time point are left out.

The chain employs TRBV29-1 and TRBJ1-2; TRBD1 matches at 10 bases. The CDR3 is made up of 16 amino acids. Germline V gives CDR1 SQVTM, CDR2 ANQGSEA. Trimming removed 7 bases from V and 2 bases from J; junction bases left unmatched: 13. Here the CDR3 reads CSAKTHDRGRNYGYTF. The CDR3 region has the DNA TGCAGCGCGAAGACTCATGACAGGGGGCGAAACTATGGCTACACCTTC.

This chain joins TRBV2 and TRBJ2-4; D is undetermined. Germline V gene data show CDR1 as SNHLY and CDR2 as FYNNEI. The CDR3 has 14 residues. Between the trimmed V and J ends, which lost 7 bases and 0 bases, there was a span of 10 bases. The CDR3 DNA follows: TGTGCCAGCAAATGGGATGGAGCCAAAAACATTCAGTACTTC. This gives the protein CASKWDGAKNIQYF.

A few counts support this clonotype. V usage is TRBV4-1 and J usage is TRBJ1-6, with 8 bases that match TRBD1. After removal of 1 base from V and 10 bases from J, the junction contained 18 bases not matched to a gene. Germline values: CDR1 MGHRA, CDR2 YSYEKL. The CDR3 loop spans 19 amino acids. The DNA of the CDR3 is TGCGCCAGCAGCCAAGTGCTTATACGGGACAGGCCTCAAGAATCACCCCTCCACTTT. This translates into CASSQVLIRDRPQESPLHF.

The CDR3 nucleotides are TGTGCCAGCAGCTCTTCTAGCGGGAGATCTAGGAATGAGCAGTTCTTC. Protein: CASSSSSGRSRNEQFF. The chain carries TRBV7-3 and TRBJ2-1, with 10 bases that match TRBD2. The CDR3 is 16 residues long. CDR1 SGHTA and CDR2 FQGTGA come from the germline V gene. V lost 4 bases and J lost 7; bases outside the gene matches: 10.

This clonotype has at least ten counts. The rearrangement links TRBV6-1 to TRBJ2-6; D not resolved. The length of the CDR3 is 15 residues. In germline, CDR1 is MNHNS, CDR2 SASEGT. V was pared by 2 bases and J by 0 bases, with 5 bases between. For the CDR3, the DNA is TGTGCCAGCAGTGAAAATCCCTCTGGGGCCAACGTCCTGACTTTC. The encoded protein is CASSENPSGANVLTF.

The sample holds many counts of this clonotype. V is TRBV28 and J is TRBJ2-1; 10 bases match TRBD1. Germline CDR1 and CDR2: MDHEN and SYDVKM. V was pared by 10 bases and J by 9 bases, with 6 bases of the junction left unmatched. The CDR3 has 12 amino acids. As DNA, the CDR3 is TGTGCCACTCGGACAGGGGGTCTTGAGCAGTTCTTC. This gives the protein CATRTGGLEQFF.

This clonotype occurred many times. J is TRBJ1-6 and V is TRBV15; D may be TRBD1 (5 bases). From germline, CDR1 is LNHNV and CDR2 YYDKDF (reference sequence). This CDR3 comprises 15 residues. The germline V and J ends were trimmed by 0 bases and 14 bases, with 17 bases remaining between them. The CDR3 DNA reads TGTGCCACCAGCAGAGATCTCAGGGAGGGTACGGCCCTCCACTTT. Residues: CATSRDLREGTALHF.

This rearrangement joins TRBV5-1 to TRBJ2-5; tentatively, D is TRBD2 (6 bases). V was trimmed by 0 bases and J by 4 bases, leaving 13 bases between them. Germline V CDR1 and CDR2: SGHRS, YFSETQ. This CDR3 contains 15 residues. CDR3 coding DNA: TGCGCCAGCAGCTTGGCGGAGGGGCCCCCAGAGACCCAGTACTTC. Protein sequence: CASSLAEGPPETQYF.

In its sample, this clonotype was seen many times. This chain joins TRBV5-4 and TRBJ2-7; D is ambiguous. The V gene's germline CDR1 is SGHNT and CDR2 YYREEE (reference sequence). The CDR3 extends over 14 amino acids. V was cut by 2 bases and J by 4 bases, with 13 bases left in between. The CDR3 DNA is TGTGCCAGCAGCTTTCGTGGTAATGCGTACGAGCAGTACTTC. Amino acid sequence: CASSFRGNAYEQYF.

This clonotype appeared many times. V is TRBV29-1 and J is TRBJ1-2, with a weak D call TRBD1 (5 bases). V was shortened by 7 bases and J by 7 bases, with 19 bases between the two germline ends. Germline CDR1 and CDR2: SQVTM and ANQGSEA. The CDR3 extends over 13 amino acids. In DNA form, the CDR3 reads TGCAGCGCCCGAGCGGGAGGGGATGGTGGCTACACCTTC. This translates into CSARAGGDGGYTF.

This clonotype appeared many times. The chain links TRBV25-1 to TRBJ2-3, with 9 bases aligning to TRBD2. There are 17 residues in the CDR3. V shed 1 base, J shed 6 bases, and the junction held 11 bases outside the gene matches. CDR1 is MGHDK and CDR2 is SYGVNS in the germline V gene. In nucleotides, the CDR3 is TGTGCCAGCAGTGAATCTAGGGGCGGGAGGGCCACGGATACGCAGTATTTT. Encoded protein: CASSESRGGRATDTQYF.

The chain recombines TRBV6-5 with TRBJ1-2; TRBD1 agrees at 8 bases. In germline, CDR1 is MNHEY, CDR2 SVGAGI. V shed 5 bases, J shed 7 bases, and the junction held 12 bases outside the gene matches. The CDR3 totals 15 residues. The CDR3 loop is CASSQTLDRGSGYTF. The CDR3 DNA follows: TGTGCCAGCAGTCAGACCCTTGACAGGGGTAGTGGCTACACCTTC.

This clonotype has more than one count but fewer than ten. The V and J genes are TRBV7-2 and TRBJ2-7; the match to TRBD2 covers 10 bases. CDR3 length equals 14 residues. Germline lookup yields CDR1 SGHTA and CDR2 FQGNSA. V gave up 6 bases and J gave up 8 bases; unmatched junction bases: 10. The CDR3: CASSLGTSVGKQYF. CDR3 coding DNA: TGTGCCAGCAGTTTGGGGACTAGCGTAGGGAAGCAGTACTTC.

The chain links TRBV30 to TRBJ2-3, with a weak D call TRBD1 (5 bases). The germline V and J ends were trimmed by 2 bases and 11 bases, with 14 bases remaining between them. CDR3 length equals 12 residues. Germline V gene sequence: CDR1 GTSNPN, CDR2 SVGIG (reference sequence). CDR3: CAWSPGQVKQYF. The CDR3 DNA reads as TGTGCCTGGAGTCCAGGGCAGGTTAAGCAGTATTTT.